This T cell receptor (beta chain) was sequenced for a study of blood T cell repertoires in COVID-19. Study-level information: The origin of the acute and convalescent COVID-19 samples was the United States, Italy and Spain. Nucleic acid was either cDNA or gDNA, and it came from T cells, B-cell-depleted T cells, or PBMCs.

The CDR3 totals 18 residues. V shed 0 bases and J 5 bases; nucleotides not matched to a gene: 9. CDR1 and CDR2 from the germline V gene are MGHRA and YSYEKL. Original data processing: By means of reference gene primer amplification, nucleated cell counts were estimated. The assay was immunoSEQ multiplex PCR, and TCRdb's table has in-frame clones only and misses some. V and J calls and clone size come straight from that table; D and trimming were deduced from the DNA. Among some 210,000 clones listed, around nine tenths were seen once. Sequencing was carried out using peripheral blood. This clonotype originated in a woman aged 35 to 49 who had recovered from COVID-19. The V and J genes are TRBV4-1 and TRBJ2-2, with 10 bases identical to TRBD2. DNA of the CDR3: TGCGCCAGCAGCCAAGATCAATTGGGACTAGCGATGACCGGGGAGCTGTTTTTT. This gives the protein CASSQDQLGLAMTGELFF.